This T cell receptor beta chain was sequenced in a study of shared clonotypes between healthy human individuals. TCRdb's copy holds only in-frame clones and misses some; the assay was immunoSEQ multiplex PCR. This sample has 2 million to 3 million clones, with roughly 92% found just once. This sequence was found in a man in his late teens or twenties in good health. The specimen was naive CD4+ T cells sorted from blood. The subset here: CD45RA+ positively selected.

CDR3 DNA: TGTGCCTGGGAAAGCAGACAGGTAATCACTAATGAAAAACTGTTTTTT. This codes for CAWESRQVITNEKLFF. The chain is built from TRBV30 and TRBJ1-4; D is perhaps TRBD1 (6 bases). Germline values: CDR1 GTSNPN, CDR2 SVGIG (reference sequence). The CDR3 runs to 16 residues. Trimming stripped 5 bases from V and 2 bases from J, with 18 bases between.